This TCR beta chain emerged from a study of OX40 agonist ivuxolimab in advanced cancers. After removal of 3 bases from V and 1 base from J, the junction contained 6 bases not matched to a gene. CDR3 length: 16 residues. The germline V gene has CDR1 SGHRS and CDR2 YFSETQ. TCRdb's table, derived via immunoSEQ multiplex PCR, lists solely in-frame clones and lacks some. The table has 74,000 or so clones, around 89% seen once; the top ten hold approximately 9.1%. This clone occurred once. The receptor's source is an adult with an advanced solid tumor such as melanoma, head and neck, liver or kidney cancer. V is TRBV5-1 and J is TRBJ2-1; 8 positions agree with TRBD2. The input for sequencing was CD4+ or CD8+ T cells sorted from blood, taken in a trial of the OX40 agonist ivuxolimab. The CDR3 spells CASSSVAGMSYNEQFF. DNA for the CDR3: TGCGCCAGCAGCTCCGTAGCGGGAATGTCCTACAATGAGCAGTTCTTC.